This T cell receptor (beta chain) appears in the sequencing data of a study of T cell repertoires in cytomegalovirus infection. MiXCR, applied by TCRdb to the reads, yields one record per CDR3 protein. The table has approximately 500,000 distinct CDR3 sequences, approximately 16% seen once. The CDR3 covers 15 residues. Deletions cut 2 bases from V and 0 bases from J, with 10 bases between. This clonotype has a count of ten or more. Sequenced input: CD8+ T cells from PBMCs. The gene calls are TRBV12-3 or TRBV12-4 and TRBJ1-2; no clear D. The origin of this receptor is a human donor in good health (CMV status not recorded). Some clones in this sample may be carry-over from other donors' samples. The DNA of the CDR3 is TGTGCCAGCAGTTTAACCCACAAGGCTAACTATGGCTACACCTTC. Translated, it gives CASSLTHKANYGYTF.